What follows are 7 T cell receptor beta chains derived from one specimen sequenced in a study of breast tumors, draining lymph nodes, adjacent tissues. One entry per CDR3 protein results from TCRdb running MiXCR on the multiplex PCR reads. This table holds 200,000 to 300,000 distinct CDR3 sequences, 30% found once. Samples came from axillary lymph nodes draining the breast cancer. The sequencing sample was made of axillary lymph node tissue. These receptors all stem from a female donor with breast cancer. Some clones in this sample may be carry-over from other donors' samples.

This clonotype was seen a handful of times. The V call is TRBV4-2, the J call TRBJ2-3; 13 bases line up with TRBD2. CDR3 length: 20 residues. Per germline, CDR1 LGHNA and CDR2 YNFKEQ. V gave up 1 base and J gave up 1 base; unmatched junction bases: 11. CDR3 sequence reads: CASSQVWTSGSRKGTDTQYF. In nucleotides, the CDR3 is TGTGCCAGCAGCCAAGTCTGGACTAGCGGGAGTAGGAAGGGCACAGATACGCAGTATTTT.

A note on this clonotype: With a much larger clone just one base away, this may be a read error. The chain recombines TRBV12-3 or TRBV12-4 with TRBJ1-3; D unclear. With 3 bases removed from V and 0 bases from J, the gap between germline ends came to 12 bases. The CDR3 has 16 residues. In nucleotides, the CDR3 is TGTGCCAGCAGTTTCTTCGTCAGTAACTCTGGAAACACCATATATTTT. Amino acids: CASSFFVSNSGNTIYF.

The J gene is TRBJ2-1, the V gene TRBV20-1, with TRBD2 matching 12 bases. With V trimmed by 6 bases and J by 4 bases, 1 base remained unmatched. The V gene's germline CDR1 is DFQATT and CDR2 SNEGSKA (reference sequence). The CDR3 is made up of 13 amino acids. CDR3 coding DNA: TGCAGTGCCCTAGCGGGAGGGTACAATGAGCAGTTCTTC. Its translation: CSALAGGYNEQFF.

This clonotype has a count of ten or more. The chain couples TRBV6-5 to TRBJ2-7; 11 bases agree with TRBD2. V trimming: 2 bases; J trimming: 7 bases; junction bases outside the gene matches: 10. The CDR3 extends over 16 amino acids. The V gene's germline CDR1 is MNHEY and CDR2 SVGAGI. The CDR3, as DNA: TGTGCCAGCAGTTACACAACTAGCGGGAGACTCGGTGAGCAGTACTTC. Its protein product is CASSYTTSGRLGEQYF.

The chain recombines TRBV19 with TRBJ2-5; tentative D call: TRBD2 (6 bases). Germline CDR1 and CDR2: LNHDA and SQIVND (reference sequence). The CDR3 runs 16 residues. Between the trimmed V and J ends, which lost 7 bases and 9 bases, there was a span of 27 bases. CDR3 coding DNA: TGTGCCAGTAATCCTAACACCAGAACTAGCAATCAGCCCCAGTACTTC. Protein sequence: CASNPNTRTSNQPQYF.

Ten or more counts support this clonotype. The gene calls are TRBV12-3 or TRBV12-4 and TRBJ2-1; TRBD2 matches 15 bases. This CDR3 has 15 amino acids. Trimming took 5 bases from V and 10 from J; bases not matched to a gene: 6. In DNA form, the CDR3 reads TGTGCCAGCAGTACGGGACTAGCGGGAGGTCGCGAGCAGTTCTTC. It translates to CASSTGLAGGREQFF.

This clonotype was found many times. A junction boundary mismatches the germline segment, possibly from a read error. The rearrangement links TRBV5-1 to TRBJ2-2; 8 bases are shared with TRBD1. CDR1 is SGHRS and CDR2 is YFSETQ in the germline V gene. The CDR3 is 17 residues long. The CDR3 sequence is CASSLGTGSGNTEELFF. In nucleotides, the CDR3 is TGCGCCAGCAGCTTGGGGACAGGGTCGGGGAACACCGAGGAGCTGTTTTTT. Full variable domain (outside the CDR3, taken from reference TRBV5-1 and TRBJ2-2): KAGVTQTPRYLIKTRGQQVTLSCSPISGHRSVSWYQQTPGQGLQFLFEYFSETQRNKGNFPGRFSGRQFSNSRSEMNVSTLELGDSALYLCASSLGTGSGNTEELFFGEGSRLTVL.